The clone carrying this T cell receptor (beta chain) was detected once. This entry comes from a study of blood T cell repertoires in COVID-19. The germline CDR1 and CDR2 sequences are LGHDT and YNNKEL (reference sequence). V dropped 8 bases and J dropped 2; count of bases not matched to a gene: 0. This CDR3 has 13 residues. The authors' processing: Researchers report that nucleated cell counts were estimated from reference gene primer amplification. TCRdb's copy holds only in-frame clones and misses some; the assay was immunoSEQ multiplex PCR. The V and J calls and clone size are taken from that table; D and trimming were inferred from the DNA. The table records over 200,000 clones, 75% to 90% of them present only once. In terms of age and location, participants ranged from roughly 18 to 100 years and lived in under 30 US areas. Self-reported history from a screening survey and questionnaire set each donor's cohort. A PCR-confirmed or clinician-diagnosed COVID-19 case had contacted exposed participants within 2 weeks of entry.

The sequence was collected from a woman in her 30s who had been exposed to COVID-19. The chain carries TRBV3-1 (or the pseudogene TRBV3-2) and TRBJ1-4; 9 nucleotides agree with TRBD1. The source material was PBMCs or T cells enriched from blood (not recorded which). CDR3 protein: CASGQGTNEKLFF. The CDR3 DNA is TGTGCCAGCGGACAGGGGACTAATGAAAAACTGTTTTTT.